This TCR beta chain was sequenced in a study of metastatic and nonmetastatic thyroid tumors. For the study at large: It was across blood and tumor or nodule tissue from malignant and benign thyroid patients that repertoires were compared.

In the original processing: In papillary thyroid cancer, a distant-metastasis classifier was built using CDR3 differences across clinicopathological groups. Using MiXCR, TCRdb reanalyzed the PCR reads. The V and J calls were determined by TCRdb, not by the authors. The sample records around 16,000 clones, around 13% being singletons. Thyroid surgery was performed in patients who had received no treatment beforehand. Study-wide findings and caveats: Reportedly, malignant thyroid tumors had significantly higher TCR beta diversity than benign nodules, in blood and tumor.

This clone was detected many times. Antigen: not known. This TCR derives from a female donor with papillary thyroid cancer or a benign thyroid nodule (not recorded which). Some clones in this sample may be carry-over from other donors' samples. The sample consisted of blood.

The CDR3 protein is CASSPEGGHEQYF. CDR3 in DNA: TGTGCCAGCAGCCCAGAGGGAGGTCACGAGCAGTACTTC. This rearrangement joins TRBV7-9 to TRBJ2-7; possible D gene TRBD2, 6 bases. Germline V CDR1 and CDR2: SEHNR, FQNEAQ (reference sequence). The CDR3 spans 13 residues. V lost 5 bases and J 5 bases, leaving 13 bases between the germline ends.